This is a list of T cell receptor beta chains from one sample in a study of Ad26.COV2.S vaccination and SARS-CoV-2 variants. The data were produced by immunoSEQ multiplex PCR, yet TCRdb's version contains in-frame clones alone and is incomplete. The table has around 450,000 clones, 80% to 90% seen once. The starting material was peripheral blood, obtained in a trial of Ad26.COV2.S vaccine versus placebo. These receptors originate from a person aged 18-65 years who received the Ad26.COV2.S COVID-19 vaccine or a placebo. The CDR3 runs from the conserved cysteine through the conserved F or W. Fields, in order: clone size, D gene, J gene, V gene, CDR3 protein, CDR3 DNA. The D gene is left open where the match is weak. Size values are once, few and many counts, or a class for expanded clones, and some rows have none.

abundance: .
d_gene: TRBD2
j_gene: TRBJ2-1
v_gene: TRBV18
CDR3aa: CASSPGLAGPEQFF
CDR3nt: TGTGCCAGCTCACCAGGACTAGCGGGACCTGAGCAGTTCTTC

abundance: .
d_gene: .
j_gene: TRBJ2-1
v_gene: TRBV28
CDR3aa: CASSFHGSNEQFF
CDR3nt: TGTGCCAGCAGTTTTCACGGGAGTAATGAGCAGTTCTTC

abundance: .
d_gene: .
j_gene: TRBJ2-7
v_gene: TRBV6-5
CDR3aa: CASSRDKIEQYF
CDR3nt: TGTGCCAGCAGCCGAGACAAAATCGAGCAGTACTTC

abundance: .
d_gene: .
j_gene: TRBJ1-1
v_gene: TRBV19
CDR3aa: CASRGLAEAFF
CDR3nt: TGTGCCAGTAGGGGGCTAGCTGAAGCTTTCTTT

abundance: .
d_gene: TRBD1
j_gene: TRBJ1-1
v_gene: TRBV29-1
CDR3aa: CSVEKGTGNTEAFF
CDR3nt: TGCAGCGTTGAGAAGGGGACAGGGAACACTGAAGCTTTCTTT

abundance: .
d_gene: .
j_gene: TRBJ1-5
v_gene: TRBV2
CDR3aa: CASNFGGSNQPQHF
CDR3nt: TGTGCCAGCAATTTTGGTGGAAGCAATCAGCCCCAGCATTTT

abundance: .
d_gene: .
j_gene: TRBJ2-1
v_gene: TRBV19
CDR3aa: CASHIDGRNNEQFF
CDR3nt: TGTGCCAGCCATATCGACGGCAGGAACAATGAGCAGTTCTTC

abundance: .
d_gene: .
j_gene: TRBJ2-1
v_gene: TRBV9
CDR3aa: CASSVATGSSYNEQFF
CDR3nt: TGTGCCAGCAGCGTAGCAACAGGGTCAAGCTACAATGAGCAGTTCTTC

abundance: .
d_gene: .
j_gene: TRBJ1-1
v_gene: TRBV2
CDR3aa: CASSYSEISEAFF
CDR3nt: TGTGCCAGCAGTTATAGTGAAATCTCTGAAGCTTTCTTT

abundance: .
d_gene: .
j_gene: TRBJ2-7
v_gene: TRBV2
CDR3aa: CASRTFYEQYF
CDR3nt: TGTGCCAGCAGGACTTTCTACGAGCAGTACTTC

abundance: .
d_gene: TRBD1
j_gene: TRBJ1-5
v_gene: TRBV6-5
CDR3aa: CASRQGVKQPQHF
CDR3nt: TGTGCCAGCCGACAGGGGGTAAAACAGCCCCAGCATTTT

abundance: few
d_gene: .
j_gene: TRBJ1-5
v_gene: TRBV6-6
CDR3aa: CASSYSISGVTAQHF
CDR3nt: TGTGCCAGCAGTTACTCGATATCTGGGGTTACGGCCCAGCATTTT